This T cell receptor (beta chain) is drawn from a study of blood T cells in healthy people across ages. The sample holds a few counts of this clonotype. CDR3 length equals 14 residues. Germline loops: CDR1 MNHEY, CDR2 SMNVEV (reference sequence). V shed 3 bases and J shed 7 bases, with 15 bases lying between them. The authors ran a second PCR of 7 to 11 cycles using a sample-barcoded 5' primer and a J-beta primer mix. TCRdb re-derived calls from the 5' RACE reads in MiXCR, one entry per CDR3 protein. The sample contains more than 900,000 distinct CDR3 sequences, approximately 25% of which appear only once. The sample was also reused in another study, on T cells of mothers and their children.

Sequenced: blood. The sequence derives from a girl aged 2 to 10 in good health. The chain recombines TRBV27 with TRBJ1-2; D is perhaps TRBD1 (5 bases). The CDR3 here is CASSLGGPTGGYTF. As DNA, the CDR3 is TGTGCCAGCAGTTTGGGGGGACCAACGGGTGGCTACACCTTC.